The TCR beta chain under discussion was sequenced for a study of CD8 T cells in ankylosing spondylitis. Study conclusions and caveats: From matched ankylosing spondylitis synovial fluid, disease-linked clones were reportedly recovered at significantly enriched levels.

This clonotype was picked up many times. What it binds is not known. A single record per CDR3 protein comes from TCRdb applying MiXCR to the 5' RACE reads. The data hold 150,000 to 200,000 distinct CDR3 sequences, with 11% observed a single time. Trimming at V came to 6 bases and at J to 5 bases, leaving 13 bases not matched to a gene. Per the germline V gene, CDR1 is MNHNS and CDR2 is SASEGT. This CDR3 is 15 amino acids long. What was sequenced was blood, either unsorted or a sorted T cell fraction (not recorded which). The chain is built from TRBV6-1 and TRBJ2-7, with 7 bases identical to TRBD2. The clonotype was recovered from a male donor with ankylosing spondylitis or in good health (not recorded which). DNA for the CDR3: TGTGCCAGCAGCGGACGGGCGGGAGCTATGAACGAGCAGTACTTC. The encoded protein is CASSGRAGAMNEQYF.